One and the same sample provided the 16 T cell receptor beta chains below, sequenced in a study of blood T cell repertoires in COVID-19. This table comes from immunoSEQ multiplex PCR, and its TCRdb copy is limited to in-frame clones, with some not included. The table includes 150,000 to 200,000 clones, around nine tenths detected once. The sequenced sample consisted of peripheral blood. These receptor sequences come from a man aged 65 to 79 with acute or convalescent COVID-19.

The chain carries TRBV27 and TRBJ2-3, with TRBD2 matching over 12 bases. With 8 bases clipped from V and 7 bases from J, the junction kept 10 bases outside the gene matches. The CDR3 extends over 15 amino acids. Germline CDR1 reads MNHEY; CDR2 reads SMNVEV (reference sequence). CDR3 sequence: CASGLAGGLRNTQYF. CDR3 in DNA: TGTGCCAGCGGTCTAGCGGGAGGGCTGCGGAATACGCAGTATTTT.

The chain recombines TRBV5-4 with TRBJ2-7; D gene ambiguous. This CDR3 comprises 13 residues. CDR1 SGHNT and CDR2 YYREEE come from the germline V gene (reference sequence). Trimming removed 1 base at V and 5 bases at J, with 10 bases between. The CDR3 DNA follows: TGTGCCAGCAGCTTGTGGTCCAGGCACGAGCAGTACTTC. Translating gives CASSLWSRHEQYF.

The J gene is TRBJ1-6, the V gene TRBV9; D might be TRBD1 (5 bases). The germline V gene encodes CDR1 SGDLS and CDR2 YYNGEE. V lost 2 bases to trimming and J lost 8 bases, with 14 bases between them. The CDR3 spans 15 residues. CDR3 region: CASSVEQGPDSPLHF. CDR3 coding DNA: TGTGCCAGCAGCGTCGAGCAGGGCCCGGATTCACCCCTCCACTTT.

CDR3 protein: CASRKGLATSGELFF. The DNA for the CDR3 is TGTGCCAGCAGGAAGGGACTAGCGACTTCCGGGGAGCTGTTTTTT. The rearrangement uses TRBV2 and TRBJ2-2, with 10 bases that match TRBD2. Germline values: CDR1 SNHLY, CDR2 FYNNEI. The CDR3 sequence is 15 residues long. With 6 bases clipped from V and 6 bases from J, the junction kept 7 bases outside the gene matches.

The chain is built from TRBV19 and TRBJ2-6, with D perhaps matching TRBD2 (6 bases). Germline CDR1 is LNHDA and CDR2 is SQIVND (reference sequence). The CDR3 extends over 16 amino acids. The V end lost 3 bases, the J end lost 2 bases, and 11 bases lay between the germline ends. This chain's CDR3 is CASSMGGRTGANVLTF. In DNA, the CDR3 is TGTGCCAGTAGTATGGGGGGAAGGACTGGGGCCAACGTCCTGACTTTC.

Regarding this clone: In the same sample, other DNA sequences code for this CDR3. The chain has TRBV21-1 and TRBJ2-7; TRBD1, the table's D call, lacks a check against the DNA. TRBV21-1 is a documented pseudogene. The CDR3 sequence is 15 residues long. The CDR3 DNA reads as TGTGCCAGCAGCAAAGAACCAACAGGCTCCTACGAGCAGTACTTC. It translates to CASSKEPTGSYEQYF.

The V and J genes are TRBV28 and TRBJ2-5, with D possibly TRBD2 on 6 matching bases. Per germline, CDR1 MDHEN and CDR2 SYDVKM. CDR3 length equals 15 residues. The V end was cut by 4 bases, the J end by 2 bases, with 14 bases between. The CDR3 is CASSSAVAAQETQYF. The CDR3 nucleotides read TGTGCCAGCAGTTCCGCCGTAGCGGCTCAAGAGACCCAGTACTTC.

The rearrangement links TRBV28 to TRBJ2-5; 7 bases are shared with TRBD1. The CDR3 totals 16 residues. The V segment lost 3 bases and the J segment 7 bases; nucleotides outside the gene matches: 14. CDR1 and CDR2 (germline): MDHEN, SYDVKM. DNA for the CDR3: TGTGCCAGCAGTTTCCCAAAGGGGACAGTGGCGTGGACCCAGTACTTC. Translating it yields CASSFPKGTVAWTQYF.

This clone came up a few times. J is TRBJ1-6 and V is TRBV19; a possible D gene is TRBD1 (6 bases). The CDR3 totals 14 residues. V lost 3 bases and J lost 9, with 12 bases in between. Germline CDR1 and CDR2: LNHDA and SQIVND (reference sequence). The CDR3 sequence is CASSMMGARSPLHF. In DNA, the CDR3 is TGTGCCAGTAGTATGATGGGGGCGCGTTCACCCCTCCACTTT.

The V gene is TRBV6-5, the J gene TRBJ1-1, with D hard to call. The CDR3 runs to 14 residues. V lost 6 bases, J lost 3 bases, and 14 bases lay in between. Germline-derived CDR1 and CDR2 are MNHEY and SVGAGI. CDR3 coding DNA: TGTGCCAGCAGCTATATTCGTCTAGACACTGAAGCTTTCTTT. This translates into CASSYIRLDTEAFF.

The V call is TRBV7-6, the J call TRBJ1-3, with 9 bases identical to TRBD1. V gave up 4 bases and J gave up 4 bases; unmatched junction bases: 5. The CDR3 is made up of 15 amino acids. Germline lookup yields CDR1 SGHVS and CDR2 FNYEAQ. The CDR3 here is CASSSRDREGNTIYF. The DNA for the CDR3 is TGTGCCAGCAGCTCTCGGGACAGGGAGGGAAACACCATATATTTT.

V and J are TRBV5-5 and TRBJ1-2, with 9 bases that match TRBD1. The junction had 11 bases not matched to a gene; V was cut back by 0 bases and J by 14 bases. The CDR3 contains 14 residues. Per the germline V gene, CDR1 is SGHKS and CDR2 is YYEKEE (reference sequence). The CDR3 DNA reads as TGTGCCAGCAGCTTGGGGGGACAGGGTGAGGTTGTGACCTTC. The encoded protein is CASSLGGQGEVVTF.

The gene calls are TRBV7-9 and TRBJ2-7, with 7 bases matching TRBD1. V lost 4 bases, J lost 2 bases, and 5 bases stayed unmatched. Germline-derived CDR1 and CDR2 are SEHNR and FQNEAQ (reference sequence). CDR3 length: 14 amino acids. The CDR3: CASSSETGAYEQYF. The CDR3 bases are TGTGCCAGCAGCTCTGAAACAGGGGCCTACGAGCAGTACTTC. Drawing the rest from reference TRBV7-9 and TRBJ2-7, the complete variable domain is DTGVSQNPRHKITKRGQNVTFRCDPISEHNRLYWYRQTLGQGPEFLTYFQNEAQLEKSRLLSDRFSAERPKGSFSTLEIQRTEQGDSAMYLCASSSETGAYEQYFGPGTRLTVT.

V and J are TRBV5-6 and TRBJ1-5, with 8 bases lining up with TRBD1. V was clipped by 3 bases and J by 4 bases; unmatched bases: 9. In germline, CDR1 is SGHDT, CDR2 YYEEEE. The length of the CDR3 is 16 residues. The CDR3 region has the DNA TGTGCCAGCAGCTCCACCCGGACAGGGTGGAATCAGCCCCAGCATTTT. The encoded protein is CASSSTRTGWNQPQHF.

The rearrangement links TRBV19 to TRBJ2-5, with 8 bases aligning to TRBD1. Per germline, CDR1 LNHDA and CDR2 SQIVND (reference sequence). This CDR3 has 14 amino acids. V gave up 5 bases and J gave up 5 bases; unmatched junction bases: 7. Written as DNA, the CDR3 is TGTGCCAGTAGTTCCTGGGACAGGTCGGAGACCCAGTACTTC. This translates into CASSSWDRSETQYF.

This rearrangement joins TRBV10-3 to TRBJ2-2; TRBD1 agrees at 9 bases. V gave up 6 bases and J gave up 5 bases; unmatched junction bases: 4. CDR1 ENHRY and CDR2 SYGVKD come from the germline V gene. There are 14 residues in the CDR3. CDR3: CAIRGQGGTGELFF. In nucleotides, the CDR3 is TGTGCCATCAGGGGACAGGGAGGGACCGGGGAGCTGTTTTTT.